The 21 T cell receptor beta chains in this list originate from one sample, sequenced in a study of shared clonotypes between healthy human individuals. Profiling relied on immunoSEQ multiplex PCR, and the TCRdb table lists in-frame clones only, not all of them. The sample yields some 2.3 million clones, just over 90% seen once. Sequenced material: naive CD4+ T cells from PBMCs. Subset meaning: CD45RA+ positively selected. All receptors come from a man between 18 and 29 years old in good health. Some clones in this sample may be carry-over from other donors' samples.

CDR3 sequence: CSVDPDGGGYGYTF. The CDR3 DNA is TGCAGCGTGGACCCGGACGGTGGAGGCTATGGCTACACCTTC. The chain has TRBV29-1 and TRBJ1-2; D remains ambiguous. Deletions cut 6 bases from V and 4 bases from J, with 18 bases between. Germline loops: CDR1 SQVTM, CDR2 ANQGSEA. There are 14 residues in the CDR3.

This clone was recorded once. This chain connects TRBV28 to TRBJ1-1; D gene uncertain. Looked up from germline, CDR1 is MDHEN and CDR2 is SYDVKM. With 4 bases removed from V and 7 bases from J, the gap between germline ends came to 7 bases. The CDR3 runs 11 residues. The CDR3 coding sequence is TGTGCCAGCAGTTGGGCCGGTGAAGCTTTCTTT. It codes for CASSWAGEAFF.

The DNA of the CDR3 is TGTGCCAGCAGCGCTACTAGCGGCTCCCGATCCTACGAGCAGTACTTC. It encodes CASSATSGSRSYEQYF. The chain carries TRBV5-4 and TRBJ2-7; 8 bases map to TRBD2. The CDR3 length is 16 residues. V was clipped by 4 bases and J by 1 base; unmatched bases: 10. From germline, CDR1 is SGHNT and CDR2 YYREEE (reference sequence).

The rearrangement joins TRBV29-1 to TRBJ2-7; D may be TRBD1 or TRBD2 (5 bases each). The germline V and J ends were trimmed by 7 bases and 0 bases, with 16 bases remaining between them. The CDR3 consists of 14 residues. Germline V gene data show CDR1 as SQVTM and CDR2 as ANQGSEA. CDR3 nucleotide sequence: TGCAGCGCTACTATACCAGGGAGCTCCTACGAGCAGTACTTC. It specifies CSATIPGSSYEQYF.

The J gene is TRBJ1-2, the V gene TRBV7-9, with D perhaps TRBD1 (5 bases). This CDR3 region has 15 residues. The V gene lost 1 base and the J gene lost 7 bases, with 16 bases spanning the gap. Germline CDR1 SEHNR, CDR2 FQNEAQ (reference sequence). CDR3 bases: TGTGCCAGCAGCTTAGATTATGGGACCCCCGGTGGCTACACCTTC. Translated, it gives CASSLDYGTPGGYTF. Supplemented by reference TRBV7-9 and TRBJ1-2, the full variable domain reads DTGVSQNPRHKITKRGQNVTFRCDPISEHNRLYWYRQTLGQGPEFLTYFQNEAQLEKSRLLSDRFSAERPKGSFSTLEIQRTEQGDSAMYLCASSLDYGTPGGYTFGSGTRLTVV.

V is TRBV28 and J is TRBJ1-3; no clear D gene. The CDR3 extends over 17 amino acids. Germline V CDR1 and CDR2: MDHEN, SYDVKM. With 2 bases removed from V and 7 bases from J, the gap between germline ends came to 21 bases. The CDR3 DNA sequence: TGTGCCAGCAGTTTAACTCCGGGTCCTGACCCGGGGAACACCATATATTTT. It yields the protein CASSLTPGPDPGNTIYF.

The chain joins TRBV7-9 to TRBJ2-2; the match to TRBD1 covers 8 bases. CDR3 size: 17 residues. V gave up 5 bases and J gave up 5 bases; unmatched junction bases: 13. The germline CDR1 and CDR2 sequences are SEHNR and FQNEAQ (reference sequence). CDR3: CASSTRGGQGATGELFF. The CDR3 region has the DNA TGTGCCAGCAGCACCCGAGGGGGTCAGGGGGCTACCGGGGAGCTGTTTTTT.

The CDR3 coding sequence is TGTGCCAGCAGCTTCCTGGGGCGCCTTATGAACACTGAAGCTTTCTTT. It specifies CASSFLGRLMNTEAFF. This chain links TRBV11-2 with TRBJ1-1; possibly TRBD1 for D (5 bases). Germline-derived CDR1 and CDR2 are SGHAT and FQNNGV. V lost 3 bases and J 0 bases, leaving 14 bases between the germline ends. The CDR3 sequence is 16 residues long.

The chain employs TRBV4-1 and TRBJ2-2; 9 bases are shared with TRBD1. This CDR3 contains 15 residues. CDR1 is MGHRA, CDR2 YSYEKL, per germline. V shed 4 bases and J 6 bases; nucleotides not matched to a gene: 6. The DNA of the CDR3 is TGCGCCAGCAGCCTACACAGGGGGCTGGCCGGGGAGCTGTTTTTT. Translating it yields CASSLHRGLAGELFF.

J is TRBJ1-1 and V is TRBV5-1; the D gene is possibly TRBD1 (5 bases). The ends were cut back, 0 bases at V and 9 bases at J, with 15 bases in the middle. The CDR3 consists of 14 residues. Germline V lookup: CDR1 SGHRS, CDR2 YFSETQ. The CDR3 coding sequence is TGCGCCAGCAGCTTGGAACGTCCGGGGCAGCAAGCTTTCTTT. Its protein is CASSLERPGQQAFF.

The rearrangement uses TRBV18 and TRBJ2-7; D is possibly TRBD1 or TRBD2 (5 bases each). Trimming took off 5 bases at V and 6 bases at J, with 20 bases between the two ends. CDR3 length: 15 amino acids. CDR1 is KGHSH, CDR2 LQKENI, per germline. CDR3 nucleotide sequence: TGTGCCAGCTCATTGGGAGCCGAAGGGGTCCGCGAGCAGTACTTC. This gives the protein CASSLGAEGVREQYF.

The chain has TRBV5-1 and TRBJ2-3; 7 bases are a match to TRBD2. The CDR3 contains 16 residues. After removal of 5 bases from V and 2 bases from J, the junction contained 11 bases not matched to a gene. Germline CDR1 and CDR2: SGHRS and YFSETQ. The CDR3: CASRVGGSDSTDTQYF. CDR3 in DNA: TGCGCCAGCAGGGTCGGCGGGAGCGACTCCACAGATACGCAGTATTTT.

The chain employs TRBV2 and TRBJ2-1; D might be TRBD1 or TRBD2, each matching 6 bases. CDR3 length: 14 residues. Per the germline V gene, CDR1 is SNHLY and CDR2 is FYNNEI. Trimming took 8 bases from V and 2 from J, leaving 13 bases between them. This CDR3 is CASVLRGPYNEQFF. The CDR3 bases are TGTGCCAGCGTTTTACGGGGGCCCTACAATGAGCAGTTCTTC.

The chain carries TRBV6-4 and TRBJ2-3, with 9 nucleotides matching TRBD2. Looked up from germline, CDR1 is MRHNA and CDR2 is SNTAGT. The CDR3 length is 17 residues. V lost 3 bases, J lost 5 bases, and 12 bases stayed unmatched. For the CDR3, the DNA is TGTGCCAGCAGTGATAGACGAAGCGGGAGGCGGGAAGATACGCAGTATTTT. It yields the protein CASSDRRSGRREDTQYF.

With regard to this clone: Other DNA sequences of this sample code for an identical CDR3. The CDR3 region is CASSLVGRGGDTQYF. Written as DNA, the CDR3 is TGTGCCAGCAGCTTAGTGGGCAGGGGAGGGGATACGCAGTATTTT. V is TRBV7-2 and J is TRBJ2-3; tentatively, D is TRBD2 (7 bases). V dropped 1 base and J dropped 6 bases, with 14 bases sitting between them. This CDR3 comprises 15 residues. In germline, CDR1 is SGHTA, CDR2 FQGNSA.

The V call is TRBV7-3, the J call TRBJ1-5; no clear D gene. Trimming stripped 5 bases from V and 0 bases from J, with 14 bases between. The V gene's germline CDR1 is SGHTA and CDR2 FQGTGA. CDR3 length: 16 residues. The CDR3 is CASSRSYVNSNQPQHF. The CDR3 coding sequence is TGTGCCAGCAGCCGATCCTACGTAAATAGCAATCAGCCCCAGCATTTT.

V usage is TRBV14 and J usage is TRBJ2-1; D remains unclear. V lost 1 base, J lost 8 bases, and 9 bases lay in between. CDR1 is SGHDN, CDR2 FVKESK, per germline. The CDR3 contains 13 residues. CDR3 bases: TGTGCCAGCAGCCAAGTTATTCGAGATGAGCAGTTCTTC. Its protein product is CASSQVIRDEQFF.

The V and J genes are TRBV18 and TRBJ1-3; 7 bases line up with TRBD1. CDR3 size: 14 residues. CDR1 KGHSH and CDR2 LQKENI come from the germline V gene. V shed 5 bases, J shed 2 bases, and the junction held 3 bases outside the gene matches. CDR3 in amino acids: CASSFDRAGNTIYF. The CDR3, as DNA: TGTGCCAGCTCATTCGACAGGGCTGGAAACACCATATATTTT.

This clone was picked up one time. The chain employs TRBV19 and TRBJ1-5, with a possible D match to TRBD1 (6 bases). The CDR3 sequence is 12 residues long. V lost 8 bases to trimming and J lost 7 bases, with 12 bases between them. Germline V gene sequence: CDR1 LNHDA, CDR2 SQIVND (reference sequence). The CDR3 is CASQWGGQPQHF. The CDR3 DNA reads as TGTGCCAGTCAGTGGGGGGGCCAGCCCCAGCATTTT. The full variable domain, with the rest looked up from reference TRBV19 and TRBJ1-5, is DGGITQSPKYLFRKEGQNVTLSCEQNLNHDAMYWYRQDPGQGLRLIYYSQIVNDFQKGDIAEGYSVSREKKESFPLTVTSAQKNPTAFYLCASQWGGQPQHFGDGTRLSIL.

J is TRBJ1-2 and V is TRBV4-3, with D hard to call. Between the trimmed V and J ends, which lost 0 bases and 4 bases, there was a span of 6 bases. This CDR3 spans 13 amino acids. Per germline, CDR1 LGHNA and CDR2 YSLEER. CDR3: CASSQDRLYGYTF. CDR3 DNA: TGCGCCAGCAGCCAAGACAGGCTCTATGGCTACACCTTC.

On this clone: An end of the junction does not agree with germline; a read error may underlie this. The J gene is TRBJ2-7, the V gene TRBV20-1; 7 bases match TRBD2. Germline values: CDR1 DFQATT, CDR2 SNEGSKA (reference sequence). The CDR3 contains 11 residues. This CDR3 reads CVLAEAYEQYF. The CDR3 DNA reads TGTGTTCTAGCGGAAGCCTACGAGCAGTACTTC.